This TCR beta chain was captured by sequencing in a study of T cells in Graves' hyperthyroidism and ophthalmopathy. Notes on the study in general: Stable hyperthyroidism was told apart from ophthalmopathy by a model built on 13 V-J features.

RNA transcripts were the template for amplifying TCR beta CDR3 regions. Initially, a first-round RT-PCR of the TCR CDR3 employed the HTBI primer set. In TCRdb, the multiplex PCR reads were re-called with MiXCR into one record per CDR3 protein. In the table there are about half a million distinct CDR3 sequences, less than 20% of which are singletons. The CDR3 runs to 20 residues. After removal of 8 bases from V and 2 bases from J, the junction contained 20 bases not matched to a gene. Germline V CDR1 and CDR2: SGHAT, FQNNGV. Every diagnosis used clinical symptoms, serum thyroxine and TRAb, thyroid ultrasound and orbital computed tomography. PBMCs stemmed from around 10 ml fresh peripheral blood. Remarks on this clonotype: Its specificity is not known.

The source is a man aged 35 to 55 with Graves' ophthalmopathy. The rearrangement links TRBV11-2 to TRBJ2-1; 11 bases match TRBD2. Sequences were obtained from blood. CDR3 coding DNA: TGTGCCAGCGGATACCCCCCTACCGGGACTAGCGGAAACCCCTACAATGAGCAGTTCTTC. This gives the protein CASGYPPTGTSGNPYNEQFF.